This TCR beta chain is from a study of cytomegalovirus exposure and HLA in healthy donors. Germline V CDR1 and CDR2: MNHEY, SMNVEV (reference sequence). This CDR3 contains 13 residues. With 5 bases clipped from V and 2 bases from J, the junction kept 2 bases outside the gene matches. The PCR used 60 Vbeta and 13 Jbeta primers. Using immunoSEQ multiplex PCR, the repertoire was profiled, and TCRdb retains in-frame clones only, with some absent. The data contain about 180,000 clones, roughly four fifths of them seen just once; the ten biggest clones take up roughly 0.5%. In regard to this clone: Its matching antigen is unknown.

Study-level results: Several top significant clusters appeared, in a later analysis, to be linked to common viral pathogens. The majority of TCR sequences were rare, yet some public TCRs appeared in many donors.

The chain joins TRBV27 to TRBJ2-7; 8 bases align to TRBD2. The receptor was isolated from a woman aged 45-60 years in good health and CMV-seronegative. Sequenced sample: PBMCs. CDR3 sequence reads: CASSPGLAYEQYF. For the CDR3, the DNA is TGTGCCAGCAGTCCGGGACTAGCCTACGAGCAGTACTTC.